This T cell receptor (beta chain) emerged from a study of T cell responses to AZD1222 COVID-19 vaccine. The table lists this clone with a count of one. CDR3 length: 18 amino acids. The germline V gene has CDR1 SGHVS and CDR2 FNYEAQ. Data came from immunoSEQ multiplex PCR; TCRdb stores just in-frame clones and leaves some out. The sample holds 75,000 to 95,000 clones, 88% seen once. This rearrangement joins TRBV7-6 to TRBJ1-5; no firm D call. This receptor was obtained from an adult in good health. Sequences were derived from peripheral blood, sampled on day 0 of AZD1222 vaccination. CDR3: CEESGSIYLPHSNQPQHF. In DNA form, the CDR3 reads TGTGAGGAGTCGGGCAGCATTTACCTACCACATAGCAATCAGCCCCAGCATTTT.